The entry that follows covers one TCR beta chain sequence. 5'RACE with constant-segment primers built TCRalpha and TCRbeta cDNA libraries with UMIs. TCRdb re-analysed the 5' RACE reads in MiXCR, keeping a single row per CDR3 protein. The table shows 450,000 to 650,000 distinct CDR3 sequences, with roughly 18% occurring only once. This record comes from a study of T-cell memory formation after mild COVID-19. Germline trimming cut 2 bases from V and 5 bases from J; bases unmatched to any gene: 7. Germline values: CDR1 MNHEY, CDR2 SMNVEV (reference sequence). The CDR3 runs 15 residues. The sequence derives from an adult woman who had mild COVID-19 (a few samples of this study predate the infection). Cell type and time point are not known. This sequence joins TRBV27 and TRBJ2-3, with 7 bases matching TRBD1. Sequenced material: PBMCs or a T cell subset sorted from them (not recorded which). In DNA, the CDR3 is TGTGCCAGCAGTTTAGCGCCAGGGGGAGAAGATACGCAGTATTTT. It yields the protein CASSLAPGGEDTQYF.